What follows describes a single T cell receptor (beta chain). This clone showed up just once. Its antigen target is currently unknown. Per-base qualities were not stored, and no clone one base away is much larger. Based on the germline V gene, the CDR1 and CDR2 sequences are MNHNS and SASEGT. The cysteine opens and the phenylalanine closes a CDR3 of 13 amino acids. The entry retains the CDR3 DNA only, 39 bases that are in frame from base 1. Trimming removed 11 bases from V and 6 bases from J, leaving 19 bases between the germline ends. For sequencing of the TCRbeta CDR3 region, genomic DNA was extracted from the sorted cells. The immunoSEQ Assay was used to sequence the TCRbeta CDR3 regions. TCRdb carries this immuneACCESS record with in-frame sequences only. Its versions omit some clonotypes, under half of them owing to an unresolved V gene in the studies checked, with the rest unexplained. For this sample there are fewer than 70,000 clones; about 88% appear just once. The ten largest clonotypes hold 3.5% to 5% of the sample.

The data derive from a study of OX40 agonist ivuxolimab in advanced cancers. Background for the entire study: Ivuxolimab, which targeted the costimulatory receptor OX40 (CD134), was an agonistic, fully human IgG2 monoclonal antibody. In the dose-escalation cohort, more than 80% of patients were male, and the mean age was around 60 years with a range of roughly 20 to 79. Prior anti-PD-1, anti-PD-L1 or anti-CTLA-4 therapy was permitted, and checkpoint inhibitors had been received by more than 35% of dose-escalation patients. The monotherapy dose-escalation portion (N of about 57 patients) of the phase I ivuxolimab trial is reported in the paper. Partial responses occurred in three dose-escalation patients, of whom one had hepatocellular carcinoma and two had cutaneous melanoma. Peripheral TCRbeta sequencing was intended to test whether TCR sequence diversity was altered and clonal T-cell expansion was caused by ivuxolimab. Of the approximately 50 dose-escalation patients, hepatocellular carcinoma was present in roughly 19, melanoma in approximately 15, renal cell carcinoma in 9 and head and neck cancer in 9. Intravenous ivuxolimab was administered to patients every 2 weeks at six dose levels: 0.01, 0.1, 0.3, 1.5, 3 and 10 mg/kg. Overall study results and their limits: Partial responders in the 0.1-3.0 mg/kg groups had among the lowest normalized peripheral clonal expansion, especially among CD8+ T cells. After ivuxolimab, expanded clones were on average more numerous among CD8+ T cells than among CD4+ T cells. Low levels of normalized T-cell clonal expansion were also seen in some nonresponding patients. At doses from 0.1 to 3.0 mg/kg, clonal expansion was seen in both CD4+ and CD8+ blood T cells between baseline and week 6. Antigen specificity was not determined for the clonally expanded peripheral T cells.

Patients with a history of autoimmune disease or receiving systemic immunosuppression were excluded from the trial. Peripheral blood for TCR sequencing was collected from all dose cohorts at baseline, on cycle 4 day 1, and on cycle 7 day 1. Samples were obtained from an open-label, multicenter, first-in-human phase I dose-escalation trial of ivuxolimab. Adults with locally advanced or metastatic melanoma, renal cell, hepatocellular, or head and neck squamous cell carcinoma were enrolled in the trial. CD4+ and CD8+ T cells were sorted separately from peripheral blood before TCR sequencing. This receptor was taken from an adult with an advanced solid tumor such as melanoma, head and neck, liver or kidney cancer. The V and J genes are TRBV6-1 and TRBJ1-1; the D gene is unclear. Sequencing was performed on CD4+ or CD8+ T cells sorted from blood, taken in a trial of the OX40 agonist ivuxolimab. The CDR3 corresponds to CAARGGMLPEAFF. The nucleotide sequence reads TGTGCCGCACGGGGAGGTATGCTCCCTGAAGCTTTCTTT.